This T cell receptor beta chain derives from a study of Graves' ophthalmopathy and Graves' hyperthyroidism. General study findings and limits: The model reached around 70% sensitivity and 72.22% specificity for predicting ophthalmopathy progression. Blood also carried most expanded thyroid clonotypes exceeding 0.001 frequency.

Many counts were recorded for this clonotype. The antigen remains undetermined. RNA transcripts were the template, and TCR beta CDR3 regions were amplified from them. Amplification began with first-round RT-PCR using HTBI primers, then second-round multiplex PCR was performed. One entry per CDR3 protein, called by TCRdb with MiXCR from the multiplex PCR reads. The sample records nearly 400,000 distinct CDR3 sequences, about 17% being singletons. V shed 2 bases and J shed 7 bases, with 6 bases lying between them. In germline, CDR1 is SGHTA, CDR2 FQGTGA. The CDR3 is 13 residues long. Moderate-to-severe activity, CAS at least 3, NOSPECS at least 4 and duration under 3 months characterized donors with ophthalmopathy. It was from about 10 ml of fresh peripheral blood that the PBMCs came.

J is TRBJ1-6 and V is TRBV7-3; the D is unclear. This clonotype was obtained from a woman aged 18-29 years with Graves' ophthalmopathy. The sample comprised peripheral blood. The CDR3 here is CASSLWVNSPLHF. The CDR3 region has the DNA TGTGCCAGCAGCTTATGGGTGAATTCACCCCTCCACTTT.